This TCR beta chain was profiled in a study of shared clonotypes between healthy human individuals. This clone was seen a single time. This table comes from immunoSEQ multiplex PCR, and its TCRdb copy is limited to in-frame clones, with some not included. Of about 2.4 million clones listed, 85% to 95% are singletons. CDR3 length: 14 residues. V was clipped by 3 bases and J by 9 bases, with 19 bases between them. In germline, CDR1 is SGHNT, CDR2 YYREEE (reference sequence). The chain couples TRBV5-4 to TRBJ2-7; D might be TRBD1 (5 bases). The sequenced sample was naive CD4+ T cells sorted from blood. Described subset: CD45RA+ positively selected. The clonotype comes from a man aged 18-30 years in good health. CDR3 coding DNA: TGTGCCAGCAGCTCAATGGACACTCTCGTCGTGCAGTACTTC. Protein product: CASSSMDTLVVQYF. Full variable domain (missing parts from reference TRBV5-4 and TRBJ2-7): ETGVTQSPTHLIKTRGQQVTLRCSSQSGHNTVSWYQQALGQGPQFIFQYYREEENGRGNFPPRFSGLQFPNYSSELNVNALELDDSALYLCASSSMDTLVVQYFGPGTRLTVT.